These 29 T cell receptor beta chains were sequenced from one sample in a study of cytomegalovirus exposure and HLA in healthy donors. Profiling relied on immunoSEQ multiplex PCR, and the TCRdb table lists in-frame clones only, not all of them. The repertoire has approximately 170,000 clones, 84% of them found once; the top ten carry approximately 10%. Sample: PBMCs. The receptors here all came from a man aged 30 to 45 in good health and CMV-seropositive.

The CDR3 sequence: CASSPTLLAGGFNEQFF. CDR3 nucleotide sequence: TGTGCCAGCAGCCCCACCCTTCTAGCGGGGGGGTTTAATGAGCAGTTCTTC. The chain uses TRBV7-2 and TRBJ2-1, with TRBD2 matching over 12 bases. V lost 5 bases to trimming and J lost 7 bases; unmatched junction nucleotides: 12. The CDR3 runs to 17 residues. In germline, CDR1 is SGHTA, CDR2 FQGNSA.

Written as DNA, the CDR3 is TGTGCCAGTACCGGGACAGGGGGCTTTAACTATGGCTACACCTTC. The encoded protein is CASTGTGGFNYGYTF. V and J are TRBV28 and TRBJ1-2; TRBD1 agrees at 12 bases. The CDR3 totals 15 residues. The germline CDR1 and CDR2 sequences are MDHEN and SYDVKM. Trimming took 9 bases from V and 1 from J; bases not matched to a gene: 6.

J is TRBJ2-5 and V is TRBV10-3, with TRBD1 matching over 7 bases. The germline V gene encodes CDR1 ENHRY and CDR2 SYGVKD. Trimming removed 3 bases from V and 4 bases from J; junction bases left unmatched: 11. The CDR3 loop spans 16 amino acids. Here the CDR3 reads CAISETPKGGRETQYF. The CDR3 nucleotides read TGTGCCATCAGTGAAACCCCTAAAGGGGGCAGAGAGACCCAGTACTTC.

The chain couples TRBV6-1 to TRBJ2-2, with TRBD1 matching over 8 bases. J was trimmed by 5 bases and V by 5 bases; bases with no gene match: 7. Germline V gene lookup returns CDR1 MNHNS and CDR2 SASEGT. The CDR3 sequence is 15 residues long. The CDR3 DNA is TGTGCCAGCAGTAGGACAGGGACCCGAACCGGGGAGCTGTTTTTT. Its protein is CASSRTGTRTGELFF.

CDR3 protein: CAWDPSRTSGGAHSEQFF. In nucleotides, the CDR3 is TGTGCCTGGGACCCCTCACGGACTAGCGGGGGGGCTCATTCTGAGCAGTTCTTC. V usage is TRBV30 and J usage is TRBJ2-1, with TRBD2 matching 15 bases. This CDR3 has 18 amino acids. The V gene end was trimmed by 5 bases and the J gene end by 9 bases; junction bases not matched to a gene: 17. The germline gives CDR1 GTSNPN, CDR2 SVGIG (reference sequence).

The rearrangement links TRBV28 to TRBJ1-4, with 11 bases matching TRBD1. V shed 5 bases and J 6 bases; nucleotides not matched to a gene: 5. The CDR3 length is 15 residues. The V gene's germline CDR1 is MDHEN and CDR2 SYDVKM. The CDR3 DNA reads TGTGCCAGCAGTCAACCGGGACAGGGGGATGAAAAACTGTTTTTT. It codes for CASSQPGQGDEKLFF.

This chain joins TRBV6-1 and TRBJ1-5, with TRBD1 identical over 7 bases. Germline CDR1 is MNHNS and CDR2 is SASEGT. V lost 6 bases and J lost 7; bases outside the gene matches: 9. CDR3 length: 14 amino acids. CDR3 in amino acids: CASSSRGFRQPQHF. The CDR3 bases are TGTGCCAGCAGCTCCAGGGGGTTCAGGCAGCCCCAGCATTTT.

The CDR3 loop reads CASSGTGELYEQYF. CDR3 coding DNA: TGTGCCAGCTCCGGGACAGGGGAATTATACGAGCAGTACTTC. The chain uses TRBV18 and TRBJ2-7; 10 bases match TRBD1. The CDR3 spans 14 residues. Germline CDR1 is KGHSH and CDR2 is LQKENI. V was pared by 6 bases and J by 4 bases, with 6 bases of the junction left unmatched.

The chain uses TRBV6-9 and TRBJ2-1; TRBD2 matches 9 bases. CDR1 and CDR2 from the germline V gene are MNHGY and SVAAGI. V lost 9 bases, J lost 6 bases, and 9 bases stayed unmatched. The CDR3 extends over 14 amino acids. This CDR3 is CASPVREGGNEQFF. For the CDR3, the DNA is TGTGCCAGTCCCGTGCGGGAGGGCGGCAATGAGCAGTTCTTC.

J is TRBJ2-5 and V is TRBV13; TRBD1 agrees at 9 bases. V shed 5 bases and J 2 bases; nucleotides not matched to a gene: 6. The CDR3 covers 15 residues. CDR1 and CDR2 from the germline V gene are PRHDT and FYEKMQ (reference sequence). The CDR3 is CASSRTGVGQETQYF. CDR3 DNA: TGTGCCAGCAGCCGGACAGGGGTGGGTCAAGAGACCCAGTACTTC.

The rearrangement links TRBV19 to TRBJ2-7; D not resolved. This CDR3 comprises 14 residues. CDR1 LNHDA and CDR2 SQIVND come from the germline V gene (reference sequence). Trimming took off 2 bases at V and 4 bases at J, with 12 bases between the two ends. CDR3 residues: CASSIPGTSYEQYF. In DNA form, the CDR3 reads TGTGCCAGTAGTATACCAGGAACAAGTTACGAGCAGTACTTC.

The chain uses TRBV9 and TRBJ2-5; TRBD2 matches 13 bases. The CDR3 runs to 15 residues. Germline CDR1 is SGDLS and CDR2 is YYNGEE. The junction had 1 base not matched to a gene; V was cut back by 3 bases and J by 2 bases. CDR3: CASSGGLAGQETQYF. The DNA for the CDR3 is TGTGCCAGCAGCGGGGGACTAGCGGGGCAAGAGACCCAGTACTTC.

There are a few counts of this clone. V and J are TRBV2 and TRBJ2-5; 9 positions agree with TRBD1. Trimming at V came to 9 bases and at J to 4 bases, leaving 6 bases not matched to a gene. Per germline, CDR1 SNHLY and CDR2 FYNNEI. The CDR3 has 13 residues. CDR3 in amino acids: CARSGTGRETQYF. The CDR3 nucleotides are TGTGCCAGATCCGGGACAGGGAGAGAGACCCAGTACTTC.

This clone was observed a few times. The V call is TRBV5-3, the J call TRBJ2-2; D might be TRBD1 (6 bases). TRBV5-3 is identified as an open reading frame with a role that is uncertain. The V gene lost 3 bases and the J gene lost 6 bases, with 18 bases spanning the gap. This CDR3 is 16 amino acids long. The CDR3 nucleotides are TGTGCCAGAAGCTCTGGGACATCTGAGGCCGCCGGGGAGCTGTTTTTT. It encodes CARSSGTSEAAGELFF.

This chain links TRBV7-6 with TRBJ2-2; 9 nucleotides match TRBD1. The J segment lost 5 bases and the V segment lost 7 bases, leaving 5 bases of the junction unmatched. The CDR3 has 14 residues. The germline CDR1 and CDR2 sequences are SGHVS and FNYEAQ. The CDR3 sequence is CASIPQGATGELFF. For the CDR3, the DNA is TGTGCCAGCATCCCACAGGGGGCAACCGGGGAGCTGTTTTTT.

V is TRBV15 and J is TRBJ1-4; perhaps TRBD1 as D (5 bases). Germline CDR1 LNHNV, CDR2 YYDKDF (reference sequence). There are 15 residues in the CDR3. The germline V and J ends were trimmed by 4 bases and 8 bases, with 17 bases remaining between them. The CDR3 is CATSNHRGKREKLFF. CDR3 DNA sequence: TGTGCCACCAGCAACCATAGGGGCAAGAGAGAAAAACTGTTTTTT.

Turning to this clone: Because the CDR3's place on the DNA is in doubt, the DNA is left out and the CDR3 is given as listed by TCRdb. CDR3 amino acids: CASSSGQGSGYTF. The chain employs TRBV28 and TRBJ1-2; the D call TRBD1 from the table was never checked on the DNA. Germline CDR1 and CDR2: MDHEN and SYDVKM. The CDR3 numbers 13 amino acids, ends counted.

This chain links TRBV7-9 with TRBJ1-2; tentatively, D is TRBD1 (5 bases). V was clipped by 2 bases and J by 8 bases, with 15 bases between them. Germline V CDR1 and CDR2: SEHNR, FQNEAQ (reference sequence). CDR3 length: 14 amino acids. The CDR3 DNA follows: TGTGCCAGCAGCTTAACGGGGGAGGGAAGCGGCTACACCTTC. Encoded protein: CASSLTGEGSGYTF.

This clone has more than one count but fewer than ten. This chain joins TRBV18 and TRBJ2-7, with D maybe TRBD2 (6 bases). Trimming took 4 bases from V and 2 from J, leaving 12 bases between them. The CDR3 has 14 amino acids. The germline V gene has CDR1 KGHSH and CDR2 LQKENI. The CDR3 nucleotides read TGTGCCAGCTCACTGAACCCGGGGGCCTACGAGCAGTACTTC. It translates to CASSLNPGAYEQYF.

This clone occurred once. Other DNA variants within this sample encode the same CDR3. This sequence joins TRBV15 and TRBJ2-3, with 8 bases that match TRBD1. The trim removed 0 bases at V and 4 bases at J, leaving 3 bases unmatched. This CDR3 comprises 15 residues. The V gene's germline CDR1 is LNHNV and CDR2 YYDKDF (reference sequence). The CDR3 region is CATSRDRGPADTQYF. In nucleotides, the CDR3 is TGTGCCACCAGCAGAGACAGGGGGCCCGCAGATACGCAGTATTTT.

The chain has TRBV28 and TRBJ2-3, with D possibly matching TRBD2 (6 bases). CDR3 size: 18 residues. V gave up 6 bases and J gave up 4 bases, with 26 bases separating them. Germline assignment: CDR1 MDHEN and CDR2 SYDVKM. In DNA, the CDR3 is TGTGCCAGCAGCCCTCATCCACGGACTTCCCCGGGGGCAGATACGCAGTATTTT. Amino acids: CASSPHPRTSPGADTQYF.

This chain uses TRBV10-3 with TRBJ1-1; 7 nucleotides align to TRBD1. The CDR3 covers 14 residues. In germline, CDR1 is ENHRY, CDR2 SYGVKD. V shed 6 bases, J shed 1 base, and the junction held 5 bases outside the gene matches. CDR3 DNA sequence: TGTGCCATCAGGGCTGGGACAGAGAACACTGAAGCTTTCTTT. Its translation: CAIRAGTENTEAFF.

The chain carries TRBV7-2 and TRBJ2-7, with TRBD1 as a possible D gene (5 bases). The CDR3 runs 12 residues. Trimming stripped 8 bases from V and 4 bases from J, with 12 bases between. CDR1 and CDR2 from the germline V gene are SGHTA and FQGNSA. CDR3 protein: CASGQGVYEQYF. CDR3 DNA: TGTGCCAGCGGGCAGGGTGTGTACGAGCAGTACTTC. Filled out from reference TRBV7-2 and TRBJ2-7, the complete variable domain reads GAGVSQSPSNKVTEKGKDVELRCDPISGHTALYWYRQSLGQGLEFLIYFQGNSAPDKSGLPSDRFSAERTGGSVSTLTIQRTQQEDSAVYLCASGQGVYEQYFGPGTRLTVT.

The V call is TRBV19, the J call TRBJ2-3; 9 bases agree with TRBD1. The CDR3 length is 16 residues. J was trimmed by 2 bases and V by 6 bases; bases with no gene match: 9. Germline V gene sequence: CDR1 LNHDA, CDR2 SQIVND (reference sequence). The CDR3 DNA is TGTGCCAGTAGGGGAGCCGGGACAGGGTCCACAGATACGCAGTATTTT. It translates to CASRGAGTGSTDTQYF.

The DNA of the CDR3 is TGTGCCAGCAGTCAAGGCGGCGGGAGAACAGATACGCAGTATTTT. It yields the protein CASSQGGGRTDTQYF. J is TRBJ2-3 and V is TRBV27; 7 bases agree with TRBD2. Germline CDR1 is MNHEY and CDR2 is SMNVEV (reference sequence). V lost 5 bases and J lost 3; bases outside the gene matches: 8. The CDR3 runs to 15 residues.

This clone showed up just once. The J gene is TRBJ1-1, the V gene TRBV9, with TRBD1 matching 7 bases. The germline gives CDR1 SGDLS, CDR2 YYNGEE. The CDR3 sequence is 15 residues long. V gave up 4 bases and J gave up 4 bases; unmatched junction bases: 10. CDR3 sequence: CASSLGAGGSTEAFF. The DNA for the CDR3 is TGTGCCAGCAGCTTAGGGGCAGGGGGAAGCACTGAAGCTTTCTTT.

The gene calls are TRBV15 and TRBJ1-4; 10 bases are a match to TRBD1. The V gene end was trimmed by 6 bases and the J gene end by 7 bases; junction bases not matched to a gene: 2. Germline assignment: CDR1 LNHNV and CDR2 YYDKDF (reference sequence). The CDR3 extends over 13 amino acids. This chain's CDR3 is CATRRDRGEKLFF. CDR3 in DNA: TGTGCCACCAGGAGGGACAGGGGTGAAAAACTGTTTTTT. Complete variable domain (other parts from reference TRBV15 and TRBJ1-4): DAMVIQNPRYQVTQFGKPVTLSCSQTLNHNVMYWYQQKSSQAPKLLFHYYDKDFNNEADTPDNFQSRRPNTSFCFLDIRSPGLGDTAMYLCATRRDRGEKLFFGSGTQLSVL.

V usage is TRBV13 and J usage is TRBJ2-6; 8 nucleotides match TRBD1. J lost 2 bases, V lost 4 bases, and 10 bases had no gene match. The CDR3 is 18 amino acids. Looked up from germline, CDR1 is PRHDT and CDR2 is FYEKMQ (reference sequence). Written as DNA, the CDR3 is TGTGCCAGCAGCTCTATGACAGGGGATGGGGCTGGGGCCAACGTCCTGACTTTC. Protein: CASSSMTGDGAGANVLTF.

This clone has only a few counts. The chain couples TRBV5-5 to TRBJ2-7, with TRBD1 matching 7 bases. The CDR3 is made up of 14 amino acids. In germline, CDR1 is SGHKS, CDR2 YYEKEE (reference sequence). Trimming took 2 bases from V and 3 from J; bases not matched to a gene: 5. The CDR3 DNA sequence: TGTGCCAGCAGCTTCGCGGACAGGCTCTACGAGCAGTACTTC. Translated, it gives CASSFADRLYEQYF.